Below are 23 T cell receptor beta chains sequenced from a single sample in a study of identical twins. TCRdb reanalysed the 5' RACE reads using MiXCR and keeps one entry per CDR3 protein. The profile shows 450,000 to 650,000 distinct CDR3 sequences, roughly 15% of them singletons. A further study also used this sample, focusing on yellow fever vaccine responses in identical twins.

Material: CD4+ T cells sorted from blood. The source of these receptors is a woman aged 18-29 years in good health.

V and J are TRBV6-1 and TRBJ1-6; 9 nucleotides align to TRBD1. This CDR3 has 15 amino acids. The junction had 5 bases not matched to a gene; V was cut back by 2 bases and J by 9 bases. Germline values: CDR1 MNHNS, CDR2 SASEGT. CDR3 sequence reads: CASSETTGGFSPLHF. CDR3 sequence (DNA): TGTGCCAGCAGTGAAACTACAGGGGGCTTTTCACCCCTCCACTTT.

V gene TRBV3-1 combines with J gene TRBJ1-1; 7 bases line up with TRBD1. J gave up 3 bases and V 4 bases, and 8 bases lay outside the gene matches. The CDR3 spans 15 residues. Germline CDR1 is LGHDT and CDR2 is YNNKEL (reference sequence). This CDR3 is CASSREGASHTEAFF. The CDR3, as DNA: TGTGCCAGCAGCCGAGAGGGGGCCTCGCACACTGAAGCTTTCTTT. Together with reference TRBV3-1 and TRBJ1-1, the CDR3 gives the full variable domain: DTAVSQTPKYLVTQMGNDKSIKCEQNLGHDTMYWYKQDSKKFLKIMFSYNNKELIINETVPNRFSPKSPDKAHLNLHINSLELGDSAVYFCASSREGASHTEAFFGQGTRLTVV.

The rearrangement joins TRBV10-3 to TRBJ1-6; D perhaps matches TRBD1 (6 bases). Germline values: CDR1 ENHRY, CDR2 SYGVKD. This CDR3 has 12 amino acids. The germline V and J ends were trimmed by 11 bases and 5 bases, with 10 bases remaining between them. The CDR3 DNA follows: TGTGCCGTCCGACAGGATAATTCACCCCTCCACTTT. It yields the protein CAVRQDNSPLHF.

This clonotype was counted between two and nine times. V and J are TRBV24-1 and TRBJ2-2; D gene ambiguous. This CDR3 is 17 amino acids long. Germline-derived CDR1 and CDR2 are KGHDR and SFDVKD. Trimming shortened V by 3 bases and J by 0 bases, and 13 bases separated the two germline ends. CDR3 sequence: CATSDPAGSANTGELFF. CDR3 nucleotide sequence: TGTGCCACCAGTGATCCCGCAGGCAGCGCGAACACCGGGGAGCTGTTTTTT.

For the CDR3, the DNA is TGTGCCACCAGCACTGGTCCGGGGGGCACAGATACGCAGTATTTT. As protein: CATSTGPGGTDTQYF. The V call is TRBV15, the J call TRBJ2-3, with D tentatively TRBD2 (6 bases). The CDR3 sequence is 15 residues long. Germline CDR1 and CDR2: LNHNV and YYDKDF (reference sequence). Trimming stripped 4 bases from V and 1 base from J, with 12 bases between. Variable domain in full (rest from reference TRBV15 and TRBJ2-3): DAMVIQNPRYQVTQFGKPVTLSCSQTLNHNVMYWYQQKSSQAPKLLFHYYDKDFNNEADTPDNFQSRRPNTSFCFLDIRSPGLGDTAMYLCATSTGPGGTDTQYFGPGTRLTVL.

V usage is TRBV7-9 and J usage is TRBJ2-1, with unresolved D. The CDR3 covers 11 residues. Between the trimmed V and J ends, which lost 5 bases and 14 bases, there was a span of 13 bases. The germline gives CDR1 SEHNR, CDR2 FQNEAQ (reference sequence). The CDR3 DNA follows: TGTGCCAGCAGCGATGAGACGACGAAGTTCTTC. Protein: CASSDETTKFF.

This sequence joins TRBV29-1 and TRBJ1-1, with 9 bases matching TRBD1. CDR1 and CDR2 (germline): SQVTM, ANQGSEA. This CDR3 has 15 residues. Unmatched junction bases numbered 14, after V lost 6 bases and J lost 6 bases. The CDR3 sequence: CSVRTGAHLEAEAFF. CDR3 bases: TGCAGCGTGCGGACAGGGGCCCACCTTGAGGCTGAAGCTTTCTTT.

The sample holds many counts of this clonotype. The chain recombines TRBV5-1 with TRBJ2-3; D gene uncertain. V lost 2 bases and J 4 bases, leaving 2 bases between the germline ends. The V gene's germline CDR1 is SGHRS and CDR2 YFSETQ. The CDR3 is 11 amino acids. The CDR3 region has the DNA TGCGCCAGCAGCTTTGCAGATACGCAGTATTTT. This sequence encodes CASSFADTQYF.

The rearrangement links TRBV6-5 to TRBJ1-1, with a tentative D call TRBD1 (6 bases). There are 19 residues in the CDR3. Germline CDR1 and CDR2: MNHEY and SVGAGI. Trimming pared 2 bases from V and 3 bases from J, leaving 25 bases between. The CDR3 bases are TGTGCCAGCAGTTACCGAAAAATGGACAGTCGAAGGGGGTACACTGAAGCTTTCTTT. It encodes CASSYRKMDSRRGYTEAFF.

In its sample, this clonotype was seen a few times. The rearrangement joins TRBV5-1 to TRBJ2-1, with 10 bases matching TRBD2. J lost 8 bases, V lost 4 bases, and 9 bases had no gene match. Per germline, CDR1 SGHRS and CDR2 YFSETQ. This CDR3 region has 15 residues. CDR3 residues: CASSARRSGRDEQFF. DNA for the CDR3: TGCGCCAGCAGCGCCCGGAGGAGCGGGAGGGATGAGCAGTTCTTC. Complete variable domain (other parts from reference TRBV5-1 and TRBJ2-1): KAGVTQTPRYLIKTRGQQVTLSCSPISGHRSVSWYQQTPGQGLQFLFEYFSETQRNKGNFPGRFSGRQFSNSRSEMNVSTLELGDSALYLCASSARRSGRDEQFFGPGTRLTVL.

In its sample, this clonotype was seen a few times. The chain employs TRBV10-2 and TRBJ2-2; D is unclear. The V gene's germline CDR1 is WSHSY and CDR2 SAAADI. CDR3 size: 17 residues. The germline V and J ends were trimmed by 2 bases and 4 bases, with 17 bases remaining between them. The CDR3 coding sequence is TGCGCCAGCAGTGAGGTGGGATCCGACCTCGGCACCGGGGAGCTGTTTTTT. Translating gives CASSEVGSDLGTGELFF.

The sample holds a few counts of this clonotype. The CDR3, as DNA: TGTGCCAGCAGCCTCACGGCAGGGGGCGGAAAGACCCAGTACTTC. Protein sequence: CASSLTAGGGKTQYF. The rearrangement joins TRBV3-1 to TRBJ2-5; the match to TRBD1 covers 8 bases. The V gene end was trimmed by 4 bases and the J gene end by 6 bases; junction bases not matched to a gene: 10. From germline, CDR1 is LGHDT and CDR2 YNNKEL (reference sequence). The CDR3 loop spans 15 amino acids.

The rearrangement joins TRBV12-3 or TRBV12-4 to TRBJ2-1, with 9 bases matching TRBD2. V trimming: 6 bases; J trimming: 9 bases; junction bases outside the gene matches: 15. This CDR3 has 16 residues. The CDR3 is CASSYWGLAGTGEQFF. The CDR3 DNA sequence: TGTGCCAGCAGCTACTGGGGGCTAGCGGGAACCGGTGAGCAGTTCTTC.

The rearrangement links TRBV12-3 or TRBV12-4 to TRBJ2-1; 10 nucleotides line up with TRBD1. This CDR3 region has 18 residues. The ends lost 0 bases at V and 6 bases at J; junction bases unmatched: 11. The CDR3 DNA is TGTGCCAGCAGTTTAGCGATTAGGGGGGGACAGGGGTTCAATGAGCAGTTCTTC. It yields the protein CASSLAIRGGQGFNEQFF.

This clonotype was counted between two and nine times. DNA for the CDR3: TGCAGTGCTAGAGATGCGGGAGGGTCCGACAATGAGCAGTTCTTC. Amino acids: CSARDAGGSDNEQFF. This chain joins TRBV20-1 and TRBJ2-1, with 9 bases aligning to TRBD2. Trimming cost V 0 bases and J 5 bases; bases outside gene matches: 5. The CDR3 is 15 amino acids. Germline V gives CDR1 DFQATT, CDR2 SNEGSKA (reference sequence).

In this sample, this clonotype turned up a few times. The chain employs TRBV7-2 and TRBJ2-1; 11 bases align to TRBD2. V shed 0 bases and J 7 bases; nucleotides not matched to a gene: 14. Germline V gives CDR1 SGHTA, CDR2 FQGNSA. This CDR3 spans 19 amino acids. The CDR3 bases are TGTGCCAGCAGCTTAGCTGTCCCCTCACTAGCGGGAGCTCCGAATGAGCAGTTCTTC. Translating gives CASSLAVPSLAGAPNEQFF.

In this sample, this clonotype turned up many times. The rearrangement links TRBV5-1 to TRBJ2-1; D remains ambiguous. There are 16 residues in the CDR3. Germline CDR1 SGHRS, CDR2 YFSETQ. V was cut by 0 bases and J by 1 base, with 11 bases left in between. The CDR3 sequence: CASSLGGIPSYNEQFF. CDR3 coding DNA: TGCGCCAGCAGCTTGGGTGGCATTCCATCCTACAATGAGCAGTTCTTC.

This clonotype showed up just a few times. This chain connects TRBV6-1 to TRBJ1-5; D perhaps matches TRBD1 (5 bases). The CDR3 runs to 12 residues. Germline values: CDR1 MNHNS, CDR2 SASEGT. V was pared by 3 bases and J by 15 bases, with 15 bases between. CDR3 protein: CASSDGTIAWHF. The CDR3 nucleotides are TGTGCCAGCAGTGACGGGACTATTGCGTGGCATTTT.

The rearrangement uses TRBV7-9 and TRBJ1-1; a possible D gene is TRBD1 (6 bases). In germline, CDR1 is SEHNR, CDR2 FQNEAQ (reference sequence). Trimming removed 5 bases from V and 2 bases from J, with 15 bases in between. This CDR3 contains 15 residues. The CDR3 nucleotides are TGTGCCAGCAGCCCTACCGGGGGCCTAAACACTGAAGCTTTCTTT. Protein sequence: CASSPTGGLNTEAFF.

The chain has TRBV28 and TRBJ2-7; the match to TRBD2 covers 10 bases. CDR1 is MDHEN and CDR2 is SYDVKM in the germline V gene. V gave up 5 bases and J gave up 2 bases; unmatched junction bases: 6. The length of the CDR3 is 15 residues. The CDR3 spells CASSAPAGGAYEQYF. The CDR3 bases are TGTGCCAGCAGTGCGCCAGCGGGAGGGGCCTACGAGCAGTACTTC.

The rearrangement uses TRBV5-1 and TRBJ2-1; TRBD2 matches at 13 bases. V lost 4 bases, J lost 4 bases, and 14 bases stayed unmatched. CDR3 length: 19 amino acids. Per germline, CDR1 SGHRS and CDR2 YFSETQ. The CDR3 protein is CASSVGLAGSKTPYNEQFF. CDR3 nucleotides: TGCGCCAGCAGCGTGGGACTAGCGGGATCTAAAACCCCTTACAATGAGCAGTTCTTC.

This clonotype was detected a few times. The CDR3 protein is CASRWGGQGNTEAFF. The CDR3 region has the DNA TGCGCCAGCCGATGGGGGGGACAGGGGAACACTGAAGCTTTCTTT. This chain joins TRBV5-1 and TRBJ1-1, with 9 bases matching TRBD1. With V trimmed by 7 bases and J by 1 base, 8 bases remained unmatched. This CDR3 region has 15 residues. Germline V gene sequence: CDR1 SGHRS, CDR2 YFSETQ.

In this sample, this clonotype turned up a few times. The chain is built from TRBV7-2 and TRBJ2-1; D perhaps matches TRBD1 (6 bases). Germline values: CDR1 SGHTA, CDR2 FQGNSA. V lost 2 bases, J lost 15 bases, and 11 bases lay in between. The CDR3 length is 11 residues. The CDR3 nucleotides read TGTGCCAGCAGCTTAAGGGGGTCGGGGTTCTTC. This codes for CASSLRGSGFF.